One and the same sample provided the 22 T cell receptor beta chains below, sequenced in a study of shared clonotypes between healthy human individuals. TCRdb's table, derived via immunoSEQ multiplex PCR, lists solely in-frame clones and lacks some. The table has about 480,000 clones, about 79% seen once; the top ten hold approximately 13%. The sequencing input was PBMCs. The receptor source for this set is a woman aged 35 to 49 in good health. Some clones in this sample may be carry-over from other donors' samples.

CDR3: CASSDQTDYKNQETQYF. CDR3 coding DNA: TGCGCCAGCAGTGACCAGACAGATTACAAAAACCAAGAGACCCAGTACTTC. The chain joins TRBV10-2 to TRBJ2-5; a possible D gene is TRBD1 (5 bases). The germline V gene has CDR1 WSHSY and CDR2 SAAADI. The V and J ends lost 3 bases and 0 bases respectively, with 17 bases between them. The CDR3 is 17 amino acids.

The chain joins TRBV5-1 to TRBJ1-3; D is undetermined. This CDR3 region has 14 residues. Germline lookup yields CDR1 SGHRS and CDR2 YFSETQ. Trimming removed 0 bases at V and 3 bases at J, with 7 bases between. The CDR3 loop is CASSLGAFGNTIYF. In DNA form, the CDR3 reads TGCGCCAGCAGCTTGGGTGCATTTGGAAACACCATATATTTT.

This chain links TRBV7-2 with TRBJ2-3, with TRBD2 matching 12 bases. Germline lookup yields CDR1 SGHTA and CDR2 FQGNSA. V was clipped by 5 bases and J by 4 bases; unmatched bases: 7. There are 16 residues in the CDR3. CDR3 coding DNA: TGTGCCAGCAGCCGCATTGGACTAGCGGGACCAGATACGCAGTATTTT. Its protein product is CASSRIGLAGPDTQYF.

The chain recombines TRBV28 with TRBJ1-2, with TRBD1 matching over 8 bases. From germline, CDR1 is MDHEN and CDR2 SYDVKM. The ends lost 6 bases at V and 8 bases at J; junction bases unmatched: 11. The CDR3 is 14 residues long. Here the CDR3 DNA reads TGTGCCAGCAGGTTCCCGGGACAGGACCTGGGCTACACCTTC. This sequence encodes CASRFPGQDLGYTF.

In its sample, this clone was seen once. The gene calls are TRBV10-3 and TRBJ1-6, with D unresolved. CDR1 and CDR2 (germline): ENHRY, SYGVKD. The CDR3 totals 17 residues. The V gene lost 3 bases and the J gene lost 5 bases, with 17 bases spanning the gap. The CDR3 loop is CAISDPGRYGDNSPLHF. The CDR3 nucleotides read TGTGCCATCAGTGACCCCGGAAGATATGGTGATAATTCACCCCTCCACTTT.

The table lists this clone with a few counts. This chain connects TRBV5-1 to TRBJ2-7; 7 positions agree with TRBD1. Germline CDR1 reads SGHRS; CDR2 reads YFSETQ. V was clipped by 6 bases and J by 7 bases; unmatched bases: 13. The CDR3 is 14 amino acids. CDR3 DNA: TGCGCCAGCAACCGGGACAGCTCCCTGGGAGAGCAGTACTTC. Protein: CASNRDSSLGEQYF.

The gene calls are TRBV27 and TRBJ1-2; D is perhaps TRBD1 (5 bases). V dropped 6 bases and J dropped 4 bases, with 12 bases sitting between them. The CDR3 runs to 13 residues. The V gene's germline CDR1 is MNHEY and CDR2 SMNVEV (reference sequence). The chain's CDR3 is CASRPTGSYGYTF. CDR3 DNA: TGTGCCAGCAGACCTACAGGATCCTATGGCTACACCTTC.

V is TRBV20-1 and J is TRBJ2-1; D remains unclear. The CDR3 has 11 amino acids. V lost 3 bases to trimming and J lost 9 bases, with 9 bases between them. Germline loops: CDR1 DFQATT, CDR2 SNEGSKA (reference sequence). CDR3 sequence (DNA): TGCAGTGCTAGCGTAGCTATTGAGCAGTTCTTC. This codes for CSASVAIEQFF.

V is TRBV4-1 and J is TRBJ2-6; D is unclear. The CDR3 is made up of 15 amino acids. Germline V CDR1 and CDR2: MGHRA, YSYEKL. V shed 0 bases and J shed 2 bases, with 5 bases lying between them. CDR3 region: CASSQEWAGANVLTF. The CDR3 nucleotides are TGCGCCAGCAGCCAAGAGTGGGCTGGGGCCAACGTCCTGACTTTC.

For this clone: A much more abundant neighbour one base away suggests this may be a read error. V is TRBV5-6 and J is TRBJ2-3; D uncertain. The ends were cut back, 4 bases at V and 0 bases at J, with 3 bases in the middle. Germline CDR1 SGHDT, CDR2 YYEEEE. This CDR3 contains 12 residues. The CDR3 sequence is CASSPSTDTQYF. CDR3 DNA: TGTGCCAGCAGCCCTAGCACAGATACGCAGTATTTT.

This clone was found a few times. This chain joins TRBV6-5 and TRBJ2-1; 11 nucleotides line up with TRBD2. The junction had 1 base not matched to a gene; V was cut back by 6 bases and J by 6 bases. Germline assignment: CDR1 MNHEY and CDR2 SVGAGI. The CDR3 extends over 13 amino acids. The chain's CDR3 is CASRTSGTNEQFF. Written as DNA, the CDR3 is TGTGCCAGCAGGACTAGCGGGACCAATGAGCAGTTCTTC.

This clone showed up just once. This chain uses TRBV29-1 with TRBJ2-3, with D tentatively TRBD2 (6 bases). Trimming removed 4 bases from V and 5 bases from J, with 16 bases in between. The CDR3 has 14 amino acids. Germline loops: CDR1 SQVTM, CDR2 ANQGSEA. As DNA, the CDR3 is TGCAGCGTTGTTCGGGGAGGTCGAAGAGATACGCAGTATTTT. This gives the protein CSVVRGGRRDTQYF.

Concerning this clone: A far larger clone is just one base off, so this is likely a read error. Within the sample, other DNA sequences also encode this same CDR3. This sequence joins TRBV7-8 and TRBJ1-2; a weak D match, TRBD1 (6 bases). This CDR3 comprises 14 residues. CDR1 and CDR2 (germline): SGHVS, FQNEAQ. The CDR3 DNA reads TGTGCCAGCAGCTTAAAGCGGACAGACTACGGCTACACCTTC. As protein: CASSLKRTDYGYTF.

Of note for this clone: At one boundary the junction diverges from the germline segment, which might be a read error. The same CDR3 is also encoded by other DNA sequences in this sample. This chain joins TRBV5-4 and TRBJ1-2; D possibly corresponds to TRBD1 (5 bases). There are 13 residues in the CDR3. The V gene's germline CDR1 is SGHNT and CDR2 YYREEE (reference sequence). CDR3 DNA sequence: TGTGCCAGTAGCTTGGAGGGGAACTATGGCTACACCTTC. It encodes CASSLEGNYGYTF.

The chain is built from TRBV7-9 and TRBJ2-7; no reliable D call. The CDR3 contains 15 residues. CDR1 and CDR2 (germline): SEHNR, FQNEAQ (reference sequence). The V gene lost 4 bases and the J gene lost 5 bases, with 18 bases spanning the gap. This CDR3 reads CASSSSLRAEDEQYF. In DNA, the CDR3 is TGTGCCAGCAGCTCCTCATTACGGGCTGAGGACGAGCAGTACTTC.

The rearrangement uses TRBV6-1 and TRBJ1-1; no definite D call. Germline V CDR1 and CDR2: MNHNS, SASEGT. Trimming cost V 7 bases and J 3 bases, with 9 bases left between them. The CDR3 sequence is 12 residues long. The CDR3, as DNA: TGTGCCAGCAACCCGGACCACACTGAAGCTTTCTTT. Its translation: CASNPDHTEAFF.

The V and J genes are TRBV14 and TRBJ2-7; D gene ambiguous. Trimming removed 4 bases from V and 3 bases from J, with 10 bases in between. This CDR3 is built from 13 residues. The germline CDR1 and CDR2 sequences are SGHDN and FVKESK. DNA of the CDR3: TGTGCCAGCAGCCCAAATCCAGTCTACGAGCAGTACTTC. Its protein is CASSPNPVYEQYF.

This clone was observed a handful of times. This chain uses TRBV5-1 with TRBJ2-1, with TRBD2 matching 8 bases. V lost 4 bases to trimming and J lost 7 bases; unmatched junction nucleotides: 7. Germline V gene sequence: CDR1 SGHRS, CDR2 YFSETQ. The CDR3 length is 14 residues. The CDR3: CASSPSGGGNEQFF. DNA of the CDR3: TGCGCCAGCAGCCCCTCTGGCGGGGGGAATGAGCAGTTCTTC.

This chain joins TRBV7-9 and TRBJ2-1; 9 positions agree with TRBD1. CDR1 is SEHNR, CDR2 FQNEAQ, per germline (reference sequence). The CDR3 contains 13 residues. Unmatched junction bases numbered 5, after V lost 11 bases and J lost 3 bases. The CDR3 loop is CAGRDRVYNEQFF. The CDR3 nucleotides are TGTGCCGGCCGGGACAGGGTCTACAATGAGCAGTTCTTC.

The chain uses TRBV28 and TRBJ1-2; 7 positions match TRBD1. The CDR3 has 14 amino acids. Germline V CDR1 and CDR2: MDHEN, SYDVKM. J was trimmed by 4 bases and V by 7 bases; bases with no gene match: 9. CDR3: CASKLSRQGYGYTF. As DNA, the CDR3 is TGTGCCAGCAAGTTGTCGAGACAGGGCTATGGCTACACCTTC.

This clone was observed once. The identical CDR3 is also encoded by other nucleotide sequences in the sample. This chain joins TRBV18 and TRBJ2-7; 8 bases match TRBD1. Germline trimming cut 3 bases from V and 3 bases from J; bases unmatched to any gene: 4. The germline V gene encodes CDR1 KGHSH and CDR2 LQKENI. The CDR3 contains 14 residues. DNA of the CDR3: TGTGCCAGCTCACCCGGACAGGGCAGCTACGAGCAGTACTTC. Its translation is CASSPGQGSYEQYF.

The chain links TRBV28 to TRBJ1-6; D unclear. The CDR3 covers 14 residues. CDR1 and CDR2 (germline): MDHEN, SYDVKM. V was clipped by 7 bases and J by 7 bases, with 14 bases between them. The CDR3 DNA follows: TGTGCCAGCATCCCCACAGTATCAAATTCACCCCTCCACTTT. Translated, it gives CASIPTVSNSPLHF.